Described below is a single T cell receptor (beta chain) sequence and its context. What it recognizes is unknown. The germline V gene encodes CDR1 SGHAT and CDR2 FQNNGV. The ends lost 4 bases at V and 7 bases at J; junction bases unmatched: 13. The CDR3 consists of 15 residues. The sample comes from a study of blood T cells in healthy people across ages. The authors ran a second PCR of about 7 to 12 cycles using a sample-barcoded 5' primer and a J-beta primer mix. TCRdb ran MiXCR on the 5' RACE reads and lists one entry per CDR3 protein. Of about 400,000 distinct CDR3 sequences in the sample, 52% were seen once. General study findings and limits: Higher diversity, along with more naive CD4+ cells, distinguished long-lived donors from aged donors.

The sequenced sample was blood. The chain employs TRBV11-2 and TRBJ2-7, with 7 bases lining up with TRBD1. The sequence was obtained from a man aged 60 to 69 in good health. The CDR3 DNA sequence: TGTGCCAGCAGCTCGGGACAGACCCCAAGGAGGGAGCAGTACTTC. It codes for CASSSGQTPRREQYF. The full variable domain, with the rest looked up from reference TRBV11-2 and TRBJ2-7, is EAGVAQSPRYKIIEKRQSVAFWCNPISGHATLYWYQQILGQGPKLLIQFQNNGVVDDSQLPKDRFSAERLKGVDSTLKIQPAKLEDSAVYLCASSSGQTPRREQYFGPGTRLTVT.